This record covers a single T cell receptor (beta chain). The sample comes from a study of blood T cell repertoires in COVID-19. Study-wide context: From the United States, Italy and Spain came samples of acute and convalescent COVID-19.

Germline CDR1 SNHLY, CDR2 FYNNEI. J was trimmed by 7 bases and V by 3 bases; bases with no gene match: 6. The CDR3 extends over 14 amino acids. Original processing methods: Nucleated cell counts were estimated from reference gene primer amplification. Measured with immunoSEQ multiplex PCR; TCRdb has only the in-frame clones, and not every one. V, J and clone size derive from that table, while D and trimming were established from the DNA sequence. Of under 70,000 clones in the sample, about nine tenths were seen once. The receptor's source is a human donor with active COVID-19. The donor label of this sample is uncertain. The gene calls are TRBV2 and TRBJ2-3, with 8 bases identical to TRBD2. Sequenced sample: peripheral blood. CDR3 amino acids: CASSERGALYTQYF. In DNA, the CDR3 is TGTGCCAGCAGTGAGCGGGGGGCCCTTTATACGCAGTATTTT.